This T cell receptor (beta chain) stems from a study of blood T cell repertoires in COVID-19. Whole-study context: T cells, B-cell-depleted T cells, or PBMCs provided the cDNA or gDNA that served as material.

Germline lookup yields CDR1 SGHNT and CDR2 YYREEE (reference sequence). CDR3 size: 17 residues. The germline V and J ends were trimmed by 4 bases and 5 bases, with 21 bases remaining between them. Authors' processing steps: Amplification of reference gene primers provided the estimated nucleated cell counts. Assay: immunoSEQ multiplex PCR; the TCRdb copy retains only in-frame clones and omits some. D and trimming come from the DNA, and the V and J calls and clone size come from that table. This table holds hundreds of thousands of clones, around 86% found once. This clonotype originated in a woman in her 50s who had recovered from COVID-19. The sequencing sample was made of PBMCs or T cells enriched from blood (not recorded which). The V gene is TRBV5-4, the J gene TRBJ2-2; a possible D gene is TRBD2 (6 bases). The CDR3 loop reads CASSRSSSDSLTGELFF. Here the CDR3 DNA reads TGTGCCAGCAGCCGCTCGTCTAGCGACAGTCTTACCGGGGAGCTGTTTTTT.